Included here is one TCR beta chain sequence, with context. CDR1 is LNHDA and CDR2 is SQIVND in the germline V gene (reference sequence). V lost 4 bases, J lost 4 bases, and 2 bases stayed unmatched. The CDR3 totals 13 residues. Repertoires were generated with immunoSEQ multiplex PCR, while TCRdb's copy carries only in-frame clones and drops some. The sample carries approximately 70,000 clones, 93% recorded once. The receptor was derived from a man aged 35 to 55 with rheumatoid arthritis. Sequencing was done on a sample of PBMCs. The V gene is TRBV19, the J gene TRBJ1-2; 8 bases map to TRBD1. The CDR3 DNA follows: TGTGCCAGTAGTAAAACAGGGGGCTATGGCTACACCTTC. Its translation is CASSKTGGYGYTF.